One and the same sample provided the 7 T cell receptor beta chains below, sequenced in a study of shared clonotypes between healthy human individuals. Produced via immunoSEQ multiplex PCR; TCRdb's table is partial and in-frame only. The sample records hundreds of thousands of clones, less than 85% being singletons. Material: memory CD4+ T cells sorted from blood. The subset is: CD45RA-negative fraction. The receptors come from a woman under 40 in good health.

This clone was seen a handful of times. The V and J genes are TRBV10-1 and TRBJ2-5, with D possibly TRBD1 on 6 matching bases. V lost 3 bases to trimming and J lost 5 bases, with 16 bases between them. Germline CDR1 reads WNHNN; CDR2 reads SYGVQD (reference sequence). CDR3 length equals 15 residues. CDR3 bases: TGCGCCAGCAGTGATCGGAAAGGGGGTCCGGAGACCCAGTACTTC. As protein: CASSDRKGGPETQYF.

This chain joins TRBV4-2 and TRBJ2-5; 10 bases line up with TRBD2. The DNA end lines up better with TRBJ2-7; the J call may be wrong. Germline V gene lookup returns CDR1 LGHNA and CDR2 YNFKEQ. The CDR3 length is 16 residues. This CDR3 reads CASSQESSGGPYEQYF. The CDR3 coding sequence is TGTGCCAGCAGCCAAGAATCTAGCGGGGGACCCTACGAGCAGTACTTC.

The CDR3 DNA follows: TGTGCCACCAGCAGACGACTAGCGGGAGGGCCGTATCAATCCTACAATGAGCAGTTCTTC. Protein: CATSRRLAGGPYQSYNEQFF. The rearrangement links TRBV15 to TRBJ2-1; 14 bases fit TRBD2. This CDR3 is 20 amino acids long. The ends lost 2 bases at V and 1 base at J; junction bases unmatched: 10. The germline CDR1 and CDR2 sequences are LNHNV and YYDKDF (reference sequence).

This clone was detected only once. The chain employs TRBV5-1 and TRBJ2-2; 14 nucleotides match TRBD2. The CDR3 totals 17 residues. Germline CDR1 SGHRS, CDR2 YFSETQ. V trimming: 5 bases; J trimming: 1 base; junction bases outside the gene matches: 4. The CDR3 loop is CASRTGTSGRNTGELFF. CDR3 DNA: TGCGCCAGCAGGACCGGGACTAGCGGGAGGAACACCGGGGAGCTGTTTTTT. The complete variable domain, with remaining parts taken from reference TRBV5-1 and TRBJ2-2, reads KAGVTQTPRYLIKTRGQQVTLSCSPISGHRSVSWYQQTPGQGLQFLFEYFSETQRNKGNFPGRFSGRQFSNSRSEMNVSTLELGDSALYLCASRTGTSGRNTGELFFGEGSRLTVL.

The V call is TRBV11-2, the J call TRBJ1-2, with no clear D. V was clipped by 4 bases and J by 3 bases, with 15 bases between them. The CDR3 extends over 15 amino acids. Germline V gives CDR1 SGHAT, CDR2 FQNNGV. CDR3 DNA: TGTGCCAGCAGCTCCCGCGGCCTGATTGACTATGGCTACACCTTC. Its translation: CASSSRGLIDYGYTF.

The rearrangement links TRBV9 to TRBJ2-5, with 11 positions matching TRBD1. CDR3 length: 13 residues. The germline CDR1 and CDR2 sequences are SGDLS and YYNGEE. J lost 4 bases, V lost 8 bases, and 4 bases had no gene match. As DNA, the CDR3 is TGTGCCAGGATGGACAGGGGGCGAGAGACCCAGTACTTC. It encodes CARMDRGRETQYF.

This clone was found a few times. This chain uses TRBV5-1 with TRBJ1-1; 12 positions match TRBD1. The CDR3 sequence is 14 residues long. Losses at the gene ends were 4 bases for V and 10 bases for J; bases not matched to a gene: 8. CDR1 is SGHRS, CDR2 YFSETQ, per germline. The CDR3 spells CASSAGTGGLGAFF. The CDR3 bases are TGCGCCAGCAGCGCCGGGACAGGGGGCCTAGGAGCTTTCTTT.